One and the same sample provided the 27 T cell receptor beta chains below, sequenced in a study of blood T cell repertoires in COVID-19. Repertoires were generated with immunoSEQ multiplex PCR, while TCRdb's copy carries only in-frame clones and drops some. The sample consists of more than 300,000 clones, about 87% of them appearing once. The specimen sequenced was peripheral blood. All receptors come from a woman in her 30s with COVID-19, enrolled during active disease.

The chain uses TRBV12-3 or TRBV12-4 and TRBJ1-1; 8 bases are a match to TRBD1. The J segment lost 6 bases and the V segment lost 5 bases, leaving 5 bases of the junction unmatched. This CDR3 comprises 13 residues. CDR3 nucleotide sequence: TGTGCCAGCAGTAGAGACAGGGGCGCTGAAGCTTTCTTT. Protein sequence: CASSRDRGAEAFF.

The rearrangement links TRBV18 to TRBJ1-6, with D unresolved. This CDR3 spans 15 amino acids. Germline V gene sequence: CDR1 KGHSH, CDR2 LQKENI. V was cut by 8 bases and J by 8 bases, with 19 bases left in between. CDR3: CASKSWARADSPLHF. The CDR3 DNA is TGTGCCAGCAAATCTTGGGCGAGGGCCGATTCACCCCTCCACTTT.

The chain links TRBV6-5 to TRBJ2-7; 9 bases match TRBD2. The J segment lost 2 bases and the V segment lost 4 bases, leaving 3 bases of the junction unmatched. This CDR3 is built from 14 residues. Germline V CDR1 and CDR2: MNHEY, SVGAGI. For the CDR3, the DNA is TGTGCCAGCAGTTTTGCGGGAGGGACCTACGAGCAGTACTTC. It codes for CASSFAGGTYEQYF.

The J gene is TRBJ2-3, the V gene TRBV19; D might be TRBD2 (5 bases). This CDR3 is built from 13 residues. Germline V gene lookup returns CDR1 LNHDA and CDR2 SQIVND (reference sequence). V was clipped by 3 bases and J by 2 bases, with 6 bases between them. CDR3 sequence (DNA): TGTGCCAGTAGTATGGACTTCACAGATACGCAGTATTTT. Translating it yields CASSMDFTDTQYF.

Worth noting for this clone: Germline and junction disagree at one end, which may indicate a read error. The V and J genes are TRBV6-1 and TRBJ2-2, with D possibly being TRBD1 (6 bases). Germline CDR1 reads MNHNS; CDR2 reads SASEGT. The CDR3 length is 14 residues. CDR3 loop: CASTEQGTAGELFF. The CDR3 nucleotides are TGTGCCAGCACTGAACAGGGAACTGCCGGGGAGCTGTTTTTT.

The chain's CDR3 is CASSYAGLAGMREQYF. For the CDR3, the DNA is TGTGCCAGCAGTTACGCAGGACTAGCGGGAATGAGGGAGCAGTACTTC. The V call is TRBV6-5, the J call TRBJ2-7, with 12 bases fitting TRBD2. After removal of 2 bases from V and 7 bases from J, the junction contained 9 bases not matched to a gene. Per germline, CDR1 MNHEY and CDR2 SVGAGI. This CDR3 comprises 16 residues.

The chain joins TRBV7-9 to TRBJ2-7, with D possibly matching TRBD2 (5 bases). This CDR3 region has 14 residues. V shed 5 bases and J shed 1 base, with 12 bases lying between them. Germline assignment: CDR1 SEHNR and CDR2 FQNEAQ (reference sequence). The CDR3: CASSPPTGSYEQYF. As DNA, the CDR3 is TGTGCCAGCAGCCCCCCGACGGGATCCTACGAGCAGTACTTC.

CDR3 amino acids: CASSPLGQAAPPLHF. In DNA form, the CDR3 reads TGCGCCAGCAGCCCTCTGGGACAGGCCGCTCCACCCCTCCACTTT. V gene TRBV4-1 combines with J gene TRBJ1-6, with 8 bases matching TRBD1. Per the germline V gene, CDR1 is MGHRA and CDR2 is YSYEKL. V gave up 4 bases and J gave up 11 bases; unmatched junction bases: 10. This CDR3 comprises 15 residues.

The genes are TRBV15 and TRBJ2-1; D uncertain. This CDR3 spans 15 amino acids. CDR1 LNHNV and CDR2 YYDKDF come from the germline V gene (reference sequence). Trimming removed 0 bases from V and 6 bases from J, with 12 bases in between. CDR3 sequence reads: CATSRDLVQINEQFF. Here the CDR3 DNA reads TGTGCCACCAGCAGAGATCTGGTACAAATCAATGAGCAGTTCTTC.

The rearrangement links TRBV10-2 to TRBJ2-7; possibly TRBD2 for D (6 bases). The CDR3 length is 12 residues. Germline CDR1 reads WSHSY; CDR2 reads SAAADI. Trimming removed 6 bases from V and 6 bases from J, with 12 bases in between. The CDR3 DNA is TGCGCCAGCAGAGCCGCAGCGGGCGAGCAGTACTTC. Its protein is CASRAAAGEQYF.

The V and J genes are TRBV7-9 and TRBJ2-2, with TRBD1 matching over 9 bases. The ends lost 5 bases at V and 7 bases at J; junction bases unmatched: 5. The germline V gene has CDR1 SEHNR and CDR2 FQNEAQ (reference sequence). The CDR3 consists of 14 residues. CDR3 nucleotide sequence: TGTGCCAGCAGCGAAGGGACAGGGAGCGGGGAGCTGTTTTTT. Translated, it gives CASSEGTGSGELFF. The full variable domain, completed using reference TRBV7-9 and TRBJ2-2, is DTGVSQNPRHKITKRGQNVTFRCDPISEHNRLYWYRQTLGQGPEFLTYFQNEAQLEKSRLLSDRFSAERPKGSFSTLEIQRTEQGDSAMYLCASSEGTGSGELFFGEGSRLTVL.

CDR3 residues: CASSYSWEGLGRDTQYF. The CDR3 DNA follows: TGTGCCAGCAGTTACTCGTGGGAGGGCCTCGGACGAGATACGCAGTATTTT. The chain is built from TRBV6-2 or TRBV6-3 and TRBJ2-3, with 7 bases lining up with TRBD2. This CDR3 spans 17 amino acids. V lost 0 bases and J lost 5; bases outside the gene matches: 11. CDR1 and CDR2 from the germline V gene are MNHEY and SVGEGT.

In its sample, this clone was seen once. The rearrangement links TRBV4-3 to TRBJ2-1; the match to TRBD2 covers 7 bases. Germline CDR1 is LGHNA and CDR2 is YSLEER. This CDR3 has 16 amino acids. With V trimmed by 0 bases and J by 3 bases, 5 bases remained unmatched. The CDR3 sequence: CASSQEVSGIYNEQFF. CDR3 sequence (DNA): TGCGCCAGCAGCCAAGAAGTGAGCGGGATCTACAATGAGCAGTTCTTC.

The V gene is TRBV4-1, the J gene TRBJ1-5; perhaps TRBD1 as D (5 bases). Trimming removed 3 bases from V and 8 bases from J, with 23 bases in between. CDR3 length: 17 residues. The germline CDR1 and CDR2 sequences are MGHRA and YSYEKL. The CDR3 is CASSHDGGGTGKKPQHF. The CDR3 DNA reads TGCGCCAGCAGCCACGACGGCGGGGGGACCGGCAAAAAGCCCCAGCATTTT.

The V call is TRBV7-2, the J call TRBJ1-3; 7 bases fit TRBD1. The V gene's germline CDR1 is SGHTA and CDR2 FQGNSA. V lost 1 base to trimming and J lost 8 bases; unmatched junction nucleotides: 5. The CDR3 is 14 amino acids. This CDR3 reads CASSLGSGGHTIYF. CDR3 DNA: TGTGCCAGCAGCTTAGGGTCAGGGGGGCACACCATATATTTT.

The chain has TRBV5-1 and TRBJ2-7, with D perhaps TRBD2 (6 bases). Germline CDR1 SGHRS, CDR2 YFSETQ. Trimming removed 5 bases from V and 3 bases from J, with 12 bases in between. This CDR3 contains 13 residues. CDR3 coding DNA: TGCGCCAGCAGGCAGGAGGGCTACTACGAGCAGTACTTC. Encoded protein: CASRQEGYYEQYF.

This chain connects TRBV7-9 to TRBJ2-2; 8 bases fit TRBD2. This CDR3 region has 15 residues. CDR1 and CDR2 from the germline V gene are SEHNR and FQNEAQ (reference sequence). The V gene end was trimmed by 5 bases and the J gene end by 7 bases; junction bases not matched to a gene: 9. CDR3 nucleotide sequence: TGTGCCAGCAGCCGCCCAGCGGGAGCGGGCGGGGAGCTGTTTTTT. This sequence encodes CASSRPAGAGGELFF.

The chain couples TRBV4-1 to TRBJ1-5, with D possibly matching TRBD1 (5 bases). The V end lost 0 bases, the J end lost 3 bases, and 12 bases lay between the germline ends. The germline gives CDR1 MGHRA, CDR2 YSYEKL. The CDR3 runs 16 residues. CDR3 DNA: TGCGCCAGCAGCCAAGATGAGGTGACAGACAATCAGCCCCAGCATTTT. It yields the protein CASSQDEVTDNQPQHF.

The chain combines TRBV11-2 with TRBJ2-7; D not certain. Trimming removed 1 base at V and 3 bases at J, with 4 bases between. The germline V gene has CDR1 SGHAT and CDR2 FQNNGV. This CDR3 contains 12 residues. This CDR3 is CASSLVVYEQYF. The CDR3, as DNA: TGTGCCAGCAGCTTAGTAGTCTACGAGCAGTACTTC.

The chain carries TRBV7-9 and TRBJ2-1; TRBD1 is a possible D gene (6 bases). V lost 4 bases and J lost 4, with 20 bases in between. Per germline, CDR1 SEHNR and CDR2 FQNEAQ (reference sequence). The CDR3 has 17 residues. The DNA for the CDR3 is TGTGCCAGCAGCTCCACTCAGACAGGTTTTGGGTACAATGAGCAGTTCTTC. The encoded protein is CASSSTQTGFGYNEQFF.

The J gene is TRBJ2-7, the V gene TRBV18; tentatively, D is TRBD2 (6 bases). Trimming took 3 bases from V and 3 from J, leaving 12 bases between them. Germline lookup yields CDR1 KGHSH and CDR2 LQKENI. The CDR3 is made up of 14 amino acids. CDR3 in amino acids: CASSPWDLRYEQYF. In DNA, the CDR3 is TGTGCCAGCTCACCTTGGGACTTACGCTACGAGCAGTACTTC.

Concerning this clone: This same CDR3 is encoded by further DNA sequences in the sample. The J gene is TRBJ2-7, the V gene TRBV30; maybe TRBD1 (7 bases). Trimming shortened V by 3 bases and J by 2 bases, and 8 bases separated the two germline ends. CDR1 GTSNPN and CDR2 SVGIG come from the germline V gene (reference sequence). The length of the CDR3 is 12 residues. CDR3 DNA: TGTGCCTGGAGCAGGGGGGCCTACGAGCAGTACTTC. Translated, it gives CAWSRGAYEQYF.

The chain links TRBV4-2 to TRBJ1-6; TRBD1 might be the D (6 bases). The V end was cut by 4 bases, the J end by 9 bases, with 16 bases between. The CDR3 spans 15 residues. Germline V lookup: CDR1 LGHNA, CDR2 YNFKEQ. Here the CDR3 reads CASSPHLGGGSPLHF. The DNA for the CDR3 is TGTGCCAGCAGCCCCCATTTAGGGGGTGGTTCACCCCTCCACTTT.

V usage is TRBV6-5 and J usage is TRBJ1-1; TRBD1 is a possible D gene (6 bases). CDR3 size: 15 residues. V dropped 3 bases and J dropped 5 bases, with 16 bases sitting between them. In germline, CDR1 is MNHEY, CDR2 SVGAGI. In DNA, the CDR3 is TGTGCCAGCAGTTATTCGCAGGGGTCAGATACTGAAGCTTTCTTT. It codes for CASSYSQGSDTEAFF.

This clone is a singleton in its sample. CDR3 nucleotides: TGTGCCAGCCAATTAACGCGGGGTTCACCCCTCCACTTT. It yields the protein CASQLTRGSPLHF. This chain uses TRBV7-2 with TRBJ1-6; no firm D call. Trimming cost V 8 bases and J 9 bases, with 14 bases left between them. Germline lookup yields CDR1 SGHTA and CDR2 FQGNSA. The CDR3 has 13 amino acids.

J is TRBJ1-5 and V is TRBV28; a weak D match, TRBD1 (6 bases). Trimming stripped 10 bases from V and 1 base from J, with 17 bases between. Germline assignment: CDR1 MDHEN and CDR2 SYDVKM. The CDR3 has 15 residues. The CDR3 coding sequence is TGTGCCATCCCTAGGAGCAGGGGAAGCAATCAGCCCCAGCATTTT. Its protein is CAIPRSRGSNQPQHF.

This clone was observed once. The rearrangement uses TRBV2 and TRBJ2-7, with 9 bases that match TRBD1. The V and J ends lost 6 bases and 3 bases, in that order; junction bases with no gene match: 9. From germline, CDR1 is SNHLY and CDR2 FYNNEI. This CDR3 has 15 residues. This CDR3 reads CASSEGQGSYYEQYF. The CDR3 DNA follows: TGTGCCAGCAGCGAGGGACAGGGAAGTTACTACGAGCAGTACTTC.